The sequence of this T cell receptor (beta chain) was determined in a study of T-cell reconstitution after alpha-beta-depleted transplantation in children. The sample holds a few counts of this clonotype. Its antigen is undetermined. Preparation of the TCRbeta library was carried out with unique molecular identifiers. TCRdb re-called the PCR reads through MiXCR, storing one row per CDR3 protein. The top ten hold under 45% of the sample, which has roughly 570,000 distinct CDR3 sequences, more than 20% seen once. Study results and limitations: Hyperexpanded clones declined; after one year, newly produced T cells mostly supplied diversity.

This TCR was recovered from a boy younger than two with Wiskott-Aldrich syndrome, due to receive a stem cell transplant. This material consisted of PBMCs, taken before TCRalphabeta/CD19-depleted stem cell transplant.

CDR3 nucleotides: TGCAGCGTTGTACCGGTGGGCCGGGGCCTTTCGGAGACCCAGTACTTC. It is translated as CSVVPVGRGLSETQYF. V and J are TRBV29-1 and TRBJ2-5; either TRBD1 or TRBD2 may supply D (5 bases each). The V gene lost 4 bases and the J gene lost 5 bases, with 23 bases spanning the gap. CDR3 length: 16 amino acids. Germline-derived CDR1 and CDR2 are SQVTM and ANQGSEA.